These 23 T cell receptor beta chains originate from one sample sequenced in a study of cytomegalovirus exposure and HLA in healthy donors. A multiplex PCR was run with 60 Vbeta primers and 13 Jbeta primers. The repertoire was sequenced with immunoSEQ multiplex PCR; TCRdb's copy has only in-frame clones and lacks some. Here the sample spans approximately 150,000 clones, roughly 74% being singletons. The source material was PBMCs. The receptors were gathered from a man aged 35-49 years in good health and CMV-seronegative.

The chain employs TRBV7-2 and TRBJ1-6; D is ambiguous. The V end lost 2 bases, the J end lost 8 bases, and 16 bases lay between the germline ends. Germline values: CDR1 SGHTA, CDR2 FQGNSA. The CDR3 totals 16 residues. CDR3 residues: CASSLWRPTGDSPLHF. Written as DNA, the CDR3 is TGTGCCAGCAGCTTATGGCGCCCCACCGGAGATTCACCCCTCCACTTT.

The CDR3 sequence is CASSYGSQGVDTQYF. The CDR3 nucleotides are TGTGCCAGCAGTTACGGATCTCAGGGGGTGGATACGCAGTATTTT. V gene TRBV6-5 combines with J gene TRBJ2-3; 7 bases map to TRBD1. The germline gives CDR1 MNHEY, CDR2 SVGAGI. With V trimmed by 2 bases and J by 6 bases, 8 bases remained unmatched. The CDR3 covers 15 residues.

With respect to this clone: Relative to the germline gene, one junction end is altered; a read error may explain this. Other DNA sequences of this sample code for an identical CDR3. The chain combines TRBV5-1 with TRBJ1-4, with D hard to call. This CDR3 contains 16 residues. Germline V gene data show CDR1 as SGHRS and CDR2 as YFSETQ. In DNA, the CDR3 is TGCGCCAGCAGCTTGGGGTATCGGGGAAGTAATGAAAAGCTGTTTTTT. It yields the protein CASSLGYRGSNEKLFF.

The rearrangement links TRBV6-5 to TRBJ2-4, with TRBD2 matching 7 bases. V lost 0 bases, J lost 0 bases, and 2 bases stayed unmatched. CDR3 length equals 16 residues. Germline CDR1 MNHEY, CDR2 SVGAGI. CDR3 in DNA: TGTGCCAGCAGTTACTCTGCGGGGGTAGCCAAAAACATTCAGTACTTC. Translating it yields CASSYSAGVAKNIQYF.

A few counts support this clone. The chain combines TRBV7-3 with TRBJ1-4, with D unclear. Per germline, CDR1 SGHTA and CDR2 FQGTGA. V shed 5 bases and J shed 4 bases, with 11 bases lying between them. The CDR3 loop spans 14 amino acids. The CDR3 loop is CASSVSGFNEKLFF. Written as DNA, the CDR3 is TGTGCCAGCAGCGTCTCGGGGTTTAATGAAAAACTGTTTTTT.

CDR3 coding DNA: TGTGCCAGCAGCTTGGACAGTCGGACTGAAGCTTTCTTT. Amino acids: CASSLDSRTEAFF. The genes are TRBV5-4 and TRBJ1-1; D gene ambiguous. The V and J ends lost 0 bases and 5 bases respectively, with 8 bases between them. CDR1 and CDR2 from the germline V gene are SGHNT and YYREEE (reference sequence). This CDR3 has 13 residues.

This clone was detected once. The V gene is TRBV28, the J gene TRBJ2-5; 8 positions agree with TRBD1. The CDR3 has 15 residues. Germline-derived CDR1 and CDR2 are MDHEN and SYDVKM. With 5 bases clipped from V and 2 bases from J, the junction kept 7 bases outside the gene matches. DNA for the CDR3: TGTGCCAGCAGTCGGCCCCGGACAGGGCAAGAGACCCAGTACTTC. This translates into CASSRPRTGQETQYF. The variable domain in full, with the rest retrieved from reference TRBV28 and TRBJ2-5, is DVKVTQSSRYLVKRTGEKVFLECVQDMDHENMFWYRQDPGLGLRLIYFSYDVKMKEKGDIPEGYSVSREKKERFSLILESASTNQTSMYLCASSRPRTGQETQYFGPGTRLLVL.

V is TRBV9 and J is TRBJ1-2; tentative D call: TRBD1 (6 bases). V lost 3 bases and J 4 bases, leaving 19 bases between the germline ends. Per the germline V gene, CDR1 is SGDLS and CDR2 is YYNGEE. There are 16 residues in the CDR3. CDR3 sequence reads: CASSGGDRRLPYGYTF. The CDR3 DNA follows: TGTGCCAGCAGCGGTGGAGACAGGAGACTACCCTATGGCTACACCTTC.

This clone was detected only a few times. The chain employs TRBV6-5 and TRBJ1-1; tentatively, D is TRBD1 (6 bases). CDR1 and CDR2 from the germline V gene are MNHEY and SVGAGI. The V end lost 3 bases, the J end lost 0 bases, and 11 bases lay between the germline ends. This CDR3 is 15 amino acids long. In nucleotides, the CDR3 is TGTGCCAGCAGTTATGGGGGGGCCATGAACACTGAAGCTTTCTTT. This translates into CASSYGGAMNTEAFF.

This clone was detected only a few times. The chain carries TRBV2 and TRBJ1-2, with 11 bases that match TRBD1. Per the germline V gene, CDR1 is SNHLY and CDR2 is FYNNEI. Trimming at V came to 7 bases and at J to 3 bases, leaving 4 bases not matched to a gene. This CDR3 is 14 amino acids long. CDR3 in DNA: TGTGCCAGCACTGGACAGGGGGCGGACTATGGCTACACCTTC. It specifies CASTGQGADYGYTF.

The chain joins TRBV7-9 to TRBJ2-2; 9 bases match TRBD2. Germline V gene sequence: CDR1 SEHNR, CDR2 FQNEAQ (reference sequence). The junction had 1 base not matched to a gene; V was cut back by 2 bases and J by 6 bases. CDR3 length: 14 residues. The CDR3 here is CASSLRTSAGELFF. In nucleotides, the CDR3 is TGTGCCAGCAGCTTACGGACTAGCGCCGGGGAGCTGTTTTTT.

This clone came up a few times. The CDR3 DNA follows: TGTGCCAGCACTGGGCTAGCGGACACCATATATTTT. Translation: CASTGLADTIYF. V and J are TRBV7-9 and TRBJ1-3; the D is unclear. This CDR3 spans 12 amino acids. The germline V gene has CDR1 SEHNR and CDR2 FQNEAQ (reference sequence). Trimming left V 7 bases short and J 8 bases short, with 12 bases between.

V is TRBV7-3 and J is TRBJ1-1; 8 bases fit TRBD1. After removal of 2 bases from V and 1 base from J, the junction contained 0 bases not matched to a gene. The germline CDR1 and CDR2 sequences are SGHTA and FQGTGA. This CDR3 region has 14 residues. CDR3 nucleotides: TGTGCCAGCAGCTTACAGGGGGCGAACACTGAAGCTTTCTTT. Its translation: CASSLQGANTEAFF.

CDR3 in amino acids: CSVDKGRRETQYF. CDR3 sequence (DNA): TGCAGCGTTGATAAAGGGAGGCGAGAGACCCAGTACTTC. V gene TRBV29-1 combines with J gene TRBJ2-5; D is perhaps TRBD2 (6 bases). Deletions cut 3 bases from V and 4 bases from J, with 12 bases between. The germline gives CDR1 SQVTM, CDR2 ANQGSEA. The length of the CDR3 is 13 residues.

This rearrangement joins TRBV2 to TRBJ1-1; D remains ambiguous. Trimming shortened V by 10 bases and J by 0 bases, and 12 bases separated the two germline ends. The CDR3 is 13 residues long. CDR1 is SNHLY and CDR2 is FYNNEI in the germline V gene. CDR3 protein: CAIPGSLNTEAFF. The CDR3 DNA follows: TGTGCCATCCCCGGGTCCTTGAACACTGAAGCTTTCTTT.

The chain joins TRBV18 to TRBJ2-3; TRBD2 aligns across 7 bases. The CDR3 extends over 16 amino acids. CDR1 is KGHSH and CDR2 is LQKENI in the germline V gene. The ends lost 2 bases at V and 3 bases at J; junction bases unmatched: 8. The CDR3, as DNA: TGTGCCAGCTCACCAACGGAACTAGCGCCGACAGATACGCAGTATTTT. Encoded protein: CASSPTELAPTDTQYF.

The V call is TRBV6-6, the J call TRBJ2-7; 7 nucleotides agree with TRBD1. Germline V gene lookup returns CDR1 MNHNY and CDR2 SVGAGI (reference sequence). V dropped 6 bases and J dropped 4; count of bases not matched to a gene: 12. The CDR3 runs 15 residues. In nucleotides, the CDR3 is TGTGCCAGCAGGGACGGGCAGGGGGTGGGGTACGAGCAGTACTTC. The encoded protein is CASRDGQGVGYEQYF.

This clone was seen only once. The rearrangement joins TRBV6-1 to TRBJ2-1, with D perhaps matching TRBD2 (5 bases). From germline, CDR1 is MNHNS and CDR2 SASEGT. CDR3 length equals 15 residues. V lost 4 bases and J 9 bases, leaving 19 bases between the germline ends. This CDR3 reads CASSAGDMLYGEQFF. CDR3 DNA sequence: TGTGCCAGCAGTGCCGGGGATATGTTGTACGGTGAGCAGTTCTTC.

Remarks on this clone: One junction end does not reproduce the germline sequence, and a read error may be involved. This chain connects TRBV7-9 to TRBJ1-2; D perhaps matches TRBD1 (6 bases). CDR3 length equals 17 residues. Per the germline V gene, CDR1 is SEHNR and CDR2 is FQNEAQ (reference sequence). The CDR3 spells CSSSPSQQDSYSGGYTF. DNA of the CDR3: TGTTCCAGCAGCCCATCCCAGCAGGACAGTTACTCTGGTGGCTACACCTTC.

The gene calls are TRBV9 and TRBJ2-7, with 10 bases aligning to TRBD1. The CDR3 runs 17 residues. CDR1 and CDR2 from the germline V gene are SGDLS and YYNGEE. V was pared by 3 bases and J by 2 bases, with 11 bases of the junction left unmatched. This chain's CDR3 is CASSAGTGELDAYEQYF. The CDR3 bases are TGTGCCAGCAGCGCCGGGACAGGGGAGTTGGATGCCTACGAGCAGTACTTC.

The CDR3 bases are TGTGCCAGCAGGGACAGGATGAACACCGGGGAGCTGTTTTTT. It encodes CASRDRMNTGELFF. This chain links TRBV9 with TRBJ2-2; 7 bases fit TRBD1. CDR3 length: 14 residues. The V gene end was trimmed by 5 bases and the J gene end by 1 base; junction bases not matched to a gene: 2. Germline CDR1 is SGDLS and CDR2 is YYNGEE. The full variable domain, its missing parts supplied by reference TRBV9 and TRBJ2-2, is DSGVTQTPKHLITATGQRVTLRCSPRSGDLSVYWYQQSLDQGLQFLIQYYNGEERAKGNILERFSAQQFPDLHSELNLSSLELGDSALYFCASRDRMNTGELFFGEGSRLTVL.

This chain connects TRBV19 to TRBJ2-5; 8 nucleotides align to TRBD1. This CDR3 has 15 residues. The trim removed 5 bases at V and 1 base at J, leaving 6 bases unmatched. The V gene's germline CDR1 is LNHDA and CDR2 SQIVND (reference sequence). CDR3 sequence reads: CASSPGTGAQETQYF. The CDR3 DNA is TGTGCCAGTAGTCCAGGGACAGGTGCCCAAGAGACCCAGTACTTC.

This clone appeared a few times. The CDR3 sequence: CASSKDRGRVVNTEAFF. For the CDR3, the DNA is TGTGCCAGCAGCAAAGACAGGGGGCGTGTGGTGAACACTGAAGCTTTCTTT. This chain joins TRBV5-8 and TRBJ1-1; 10 nucleotides align to TRBD1. This CDR3 has 17 amino acids. V trimming: 4 bases; J trimming: 0 bases; junction bases outside the gene matches: 9. Germline CDR1 is SGHTS and CDR2 is YDEGEE.